The clone carrying this T cell receptor beta chain was picked up a small number of times. Its target is not known. The sample belongs to a study of T cell repertoires in cytomegalovirus infection. Study-level background: Evidence of both CMV infection and a matching HLA type came from public TCR beta signatures. Study observations and caveats: CMV-specific TCR beta clonotypes restricted by HLA-C were the ones dominating the ex vivo response.

CDR1 is MGHRA, CDR2 YSYEKL, per germline. The CDR3 has 13 amino acids. V lost 2 bases to trimming and J lost 4 bases, with 6 bases between them. TCRdb re-analysed the reads in MiXCR, keeping a single row per CDR3 protein. This sample has about 180,000 distinct CDR3 sequences, with roughly 15% found just once. V and J are TRBV4-1 and TRBJ2-1; D perhaps matches TRBD2 (5 bases). The sequence derives from a human donor in good health (CMV status not recorded). Some clones in this sample may be carry-over from other donors' samples. Sequenced sample: CD8+ T cells from PBMCs. CDR3 nucleotides: TGCGCCAGCAGCCAAAGGGAGTACAATGAGCAGTTCTTC. It specifies CASSQREYNEQFF.